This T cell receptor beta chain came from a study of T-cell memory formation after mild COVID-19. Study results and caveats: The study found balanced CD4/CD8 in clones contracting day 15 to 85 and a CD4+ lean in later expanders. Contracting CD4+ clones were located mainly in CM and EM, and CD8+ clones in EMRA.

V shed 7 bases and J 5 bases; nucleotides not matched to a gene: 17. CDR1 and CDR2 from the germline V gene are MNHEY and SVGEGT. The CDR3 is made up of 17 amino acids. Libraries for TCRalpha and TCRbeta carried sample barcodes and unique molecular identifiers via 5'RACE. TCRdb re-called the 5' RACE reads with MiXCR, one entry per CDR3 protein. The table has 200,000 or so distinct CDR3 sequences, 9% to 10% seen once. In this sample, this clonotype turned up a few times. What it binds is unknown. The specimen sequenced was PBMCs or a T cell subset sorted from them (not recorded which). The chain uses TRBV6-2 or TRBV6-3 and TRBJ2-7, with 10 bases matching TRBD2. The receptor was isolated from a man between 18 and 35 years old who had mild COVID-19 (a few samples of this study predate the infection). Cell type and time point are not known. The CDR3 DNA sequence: TGTGCCAGCACCGACAGGGTAGCGGGGGGCCTCTGGCACGAGCAGTACGTC. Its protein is CASTDRVAGGLWHEQYV.